This note documents a single T cell receptor beta chain sequence. No cognate antigen has been identified for it. The sample holds no much larger clone one base away, and base qualities are not on file. TCRbeta CDR3 regions were amplified from genomic DNA using the immunoSEQ Assay, a bias-controlled multiplex PCR. Regarding the original processing steps: The number of nucleated cells in each sample was estimated by amplification of reference gene primers within the assay. To quantify the absolute abundance of each unique TCRbeta CDR3 rearrangement, sequence reads were collapsed and filtered. Productive Simpson clonality was computed per sample as the square root of Simpson's diversity index over productive rearrangements. TCRdb re-hosts the immuneACCESS table, in-frame sequences only. Its copies lack some clones; in the studies checked, an unresolved V gene accounts for under half of them, and the cause for the rest is not known. For V, J and clone size, that table is used; D and trimming come from the DNA. In all, the sample holds about 150,000 clones, and approximately 85% of those were seen once. Of the sample, under 0.8% falls within the top ten clones.

From the germline V gene, CDR1 is MNHEY and CDR2 is SVGAGI. Unmatched junction bases come to 4, with V trimmed by 8 bases and J by 0 bases. From the cysteine through the phenylalanine, the CDR3 covers 15 amino acids. Left in the record is the CDR3 DNA by itself, 45 bases read in frame from the first base. The sample belongs to a study of blood T cell repertoires in COVID-19 (dated by TCRdb to about 2020). Context from the whole study: Samples covering the acute and convalescent phases of COVID-19 were provided by collaborators in the United States, Italy and Spain. Sample metadata almost always included a de-identified subject ID, COVID-19 status, age in years and sex. The dataset comprised deeply sampled blood TCRbeta repertoires from subjects exposed to, actively infected with, or recovered from COVID-19. The material from the prospective study consisted of cDNA or gDNA derived from T cells, B-cell-depleted T cells, or PBMCs. Where available, HLA class I and class II types were obtained from metadata supplied by the sample provider rather than from assay-based typing. The repertoires were made available in a free public database intended to serve as a resource for research on the immune response to SARS-CoV-2. The samples were drawn from two sources: the first 160 participants of the ongoing ImmuneRACE study, and approximately 1,300 subjects contributed by 6 global collaborators.

At one collaborating source in Seattle, patients were enrolled during active infection and were followed longitudinally through the course of disease. Collaborating institutions collected whole blood in K2EDTA tubes following their own protocols. Collaborator samples were shipped for TCRbeta analysis as frozen whole blood, isolated PBMCs, or DNA extracted from either sample type. Overall study outcomes, separate from this receptor: The quantity of clinical and demographic metadata differed by source and by participant and was supplied without curation.

The source material was peripheral blood. The V and J segments used are TRBV6-5 and TRBJ2-3, with 11 bases in between that match TRBD2. This clonotype originated in a man aged 55-75 years with COVID-19, enrolled during active disease. The CDR3 protein is CASLGTSGSTDTQYF. The DNA is TGTGCCAGCTTAGGGACTAGCGGTAGCACAGATACGCAGTATTTT.